Given below is one T cell receptor beta chain in context. Once graft tissue had been processed, intraepithelial and lamina propria lymphocytes were released. This record comes from a study of graft-versus-host responses after intestinal transplantation. Overall study: Transplants given to recipients were multivisceral, liver-intestinal, or isolated intestinal.

The germline V gene has CDR1 MGHRA and CDR2 YSYEKL. After removal of 3 bases from V and 3 bases from J, the junction contained 4 bases not matched to a gene. The CDR3 has 14 residues. TCRdb's table, derived via immunoSEQ multiplex PCR, lists solely in-frame clones and lacks some. The table shows more than 30,000 clones, with roughly 87% occurring only once. V and J are TRBV4-1 and TRBJ2-7; 8 bases align to TRBD1. The clonotype was recovered from a human patient who received an intestinal transplant, so some T cells may come from the graft donor. Sequenced material: ileum tissue, taken around seven months after intestinal transplant. The CDR3 spells CASSHPGQVYEQYF. CDR3 bases: TGCGCCAGCAGCCATCCGGGACAGGTCTACGAGCAGTACTTC.